Below, 24 T cell receptor beta chains from the same sample are listed, as sequenced in a study of T-cell reconstitution after alpha-beta-depleted transplantation in children. Unique molecular identifiers were incorporated into the prepared TCRbeta library. TCRdb called the PCR reads again in MiXCR, with one record for every CDR3 protein. The repertoire holds hundreds of thousands of distinct CDR3 sequences, with around 13% as singletons. The sample in question was PBMCs, obtained before TCRalphabeta/CD19-depleted stem cell transplant. The receptors here all came from a girl aged 2 to 10 with congenital amegakaryocytic thrombocytopenia, due to receive a stem cell transplant.

The chain uses TRBV12-3 or TRBV12-4 and TRBJ2-2; tentatively, D is TRBD1 (6 bases). The length of the CDR3 is 14 residues. The germline V and J ends were trimmed by 5 bases and 6 bases, with 13 bases remaining between them. The CDR3: CASSSAGTPGELFF. The CDR3 DNA reads as TGTGCCAGCAGTAGTGCCGGGACACCCGGGGAGCTGTTTTTT.

The chain carries TRBV3-1 and TRBJ2-5; D remains unclear. The ends were cut back, 4 bases at V and 3 bases at J, with 12 bases in the middle. This CDR3 is built from 14 residues. The germline V gene encodes CDR1 LGHDT and CDR2 YNNKEL (reference sequence). The CDR3 nucleotides are TGTGCCAGCAGCCCTCAAATAGGGAAAGAGACCCAGTACTTC. Its translation is CASSPQIGKETQYF.

This clonotype was counted many times. The rearrangement uses TRBV7-9 and TRBJ1-1, with 8 positions matching TRBD1. The germline gives CDR1 SEHNR, CDR2 FQNEAQ (reference sequence). The CDR3 extends over 13 amino acids. V trimming: 5 bases; J trimming: 4 bases; junction bases outside the gene matches: 3. The CDR3 loop is CASSRGQGTEAFF. The CDR3 DNA reads as TGTGCCAGCAGCAGAGGACAGGGCACTGAAGCTTTCTTT. The full variable domain, completed using reference TRBV7-9 and TRBJ1-1, is DTGVSQNPRHKITKRGQNVTFRCDPISEHNRLYWYRQTLGQGPEFLTYFQNEAQLEKSRLLSDRFSAERPKGSFSTLEIQRTEQGDSAMYLCASSRGQGTEAFFGQGTRLTVV.

This clonotype was seen at least ten times. V usage is TRBV5-1 and J usage is TRBJ2-1, with 14 bases identical to TRBD2. This CDR3 spans 17 amino acids. Germline V gives CDR1 SGHRS, CDR2 YFSETQ. The trim removed 0 bases at V and 8 bases at J, leaving 7 bases unmatched. CDR3 nucleotide sequence: TGCGCCAGCAGCTTGGAAAGGCGACTAGCGGGAGGGGATGAGCAGTTCTTC. Translated: CASSLERRLAGGDEQFF.

This clonotype was picked up a small number of times. CDR3 in amino acids: CSASGQGDNEQFF. CDR3 nucleotides: TGCAGTGCTAGTGGTCAGGGGGATAATGAGCAGTTCTTC. The chain is built from TRBV20-1 and TRBJ2-1, with 7 positions matching TRBD1. The CDR3 contains 13 residues. V gave up 3 bases and J gave up 7 bases; unmatched junction bases: 6. Germline loops: CDR1 DFQATT, CDR2 SNEGSKA (reference sequence).

The chain couples TRBV18 to TRBJ2-3; D is perhaps TRBD1 (6 bases). The CDR3 runs 14 residues. Germline CDR1 is KGHSH and CDR2 is LQKENI. V was shortened by 2 bases and J by 5 bases, with 11 bases between the two germline ends. In DNA form, the CDR3 reads TGTGCCAGCTCACCAGGGGGCTTTAAAGATACGCAGTATTTT. This translates into CASSPGGFKDTQYF.

V gene TRBV7-6 combines with J gene TRBJ2-7; 7 bases map to TRBD2. CDR1 SGHVS and CDR2 FNYEAQ come from the germline V gene. Trimming took 2 bases from V and 4 from J; bases not matched to a gene: 8. The CDR3 is 15 residues long. DNA for the CDR3: TGTGCCAGCAGCTTAAAATCGAGCGGGATGTACGAGCAGTACTTC. Translation: CASSLKSSGMYEQYF.

The genes are TRBV5-1 and TRBJ1-2; 10 positions match TRBD1. The CDR3 extends over 15 amino acids. In germline, CDR1 is SGHRS, CDR2 YFSETQ. The ends lost 7 bases at V and 5 bases at J; junction bases unmatched: 11. CDR3 loop: CASRPPGQGLYGYTF. The DNA for the CDR3 is TGCGCCAGCCGCCCCCCGGGACAGGGGCTGTATGGCTACACCTTC.

This clonotype came up many times. This chain uses TRBV5-1 with TRBJ1-5; tentatively, D is TRBD1 (6 bases). Germline V CDR1 and CDR2: SGHRS, YFSETQ. The CDR3 loop spans 14 amino acids. Trimming cost V 0 bases and J 7 bases, with 11 bases left between them. The CDR3 DNA reads as TGCGCCAGCAGCTTGGCTCAGGGGAGCCAGCCCCAGCATTTT. Translating gives CASSLAQGSQPQHF.

In this sample, this clonotype turned up a few times. The chain combines TRBV5-1 with TRBJ2-3; D call uncertain. The CDR3 has 16 amino acids. Germline V CDR1 and CDR2: SGHRS, YFSETQ. V was trimmed by 1 base and J by 2 bases, leaving 14 bases between them. CDR3 amino acids: CASSLPRAQVTDTQYF. As DNA, the CDR3 is TGCGCCAGCAGCTTGCCCCGGGCCCAGGTCACAGATACGCAGTATTTT.

This clonotype has ten or more counts. The gene calls are TRBV10-3 and TRBJ1-1; D unresolved. V shed 0 bases and J shed 4 bases, with 12 bases lying between them. There are 15 residues in the CDR3. Germline loops: CDR1 ENHRY, CDR2 SYGVKD. Written as DNA, the CDR3 is TGTGCCATCAGTGAGTCCCGGTCTTTAAGCACTGAAGCTTTCTTT. Protein sequence: CAISESRSLSTEAFF.

In this sample, this clonotype turned up many times. The chain couples TRBV12-3 or TRBV12-4 to TRBJ1-2; 8 nucleotides align to TRBD1. The CDR3 loop spans 17 amino acids. V was pared by 0 bases and J by 5 bases, with 11 bases of the junction left unmatched. The CDR3 DNA reads as TGTGCCAGCAGTTTAGCGGGACAGGTTGCCTCAAATTATGGCTACACCTTC. Its protein is CASSLAGQVASNYGYTF.

This clonotype was detected many times. The chain uses TRBV20-1 and TRBJ2-7, with 12 nucleotides matching TRBD2. Per germline, CDR1 DFQATT and CDR2 SNEGSKA (reference sequence). Trimming took 4 bases from V and 2 from J; bases not matched to a gene: 6. The CDR3 extends over 15 amino acids. CDR3 in amino acids: CSANPRTSGTYEQYF. In nucleotides, the CDR3 is TGCAGTGCTAACCCGAGGACTAGCGGGACCTACGAGCAGTACTTC.

This clonotype was recorded a few times. This chain uses TRBV7-9 with TRBJ2-7, with D tentatively TRBD1 or TRBD2 (5 bases each). Germline CDR1 reads SEHNR; CDR2 reads FQNEAQ (reference sequence). This CDR3 region has 17 residues. The V and J ends lost 0 bases and 0 bases respectively, with 15 bases between them. This CDR3 is CASSLAEGTYDSYEQYF. The CDR3 region has the DNA TGTGCCAGCAGCTTAGCGGAAGGGACGTACGACTCCTACGAGCAGTACTTC.

There are a few counts of this clonotype. The chain combines TRBV5-1 with TRBJ2-3, with 14 positions matching TRBD2. Germline trimming cut 4 bases from V and 3 bases from J; bases unmatched to any gene: 10. This CDR3 region has 18 residues. CDR1 is SGHRS and CDR2 is YFSETQ in the germline V gene. CDR3 amino acids: CASSQTSGRGIGTDTQYF. The CDR3, as DNA: TGCGCCAGCAGCCAGACTAGCGGGAGGGGTATTGGGACAGATACGCAGTATTTT.

This clonotype was detected many times. V usage is TRBV15 and J usage is TRBJ2-7, with D unclear. The germline gives CDR1 LNHNV, CDR2 YYDKDF (reference sequence). The CDR3 sequence is 13 residues long. The V end was cut by 5 bases, the J end by 5 bases, with 13 bases between. The CDR3 loop is CATSYTRSDEQYF. For the CDR3, the DNA is TGTGCCACCAGCTATACAAGATCTGACGAGCAGTACTTC.

In regard to this clonotype: A much more abundant neighbour one base away suggests this may be a read error. The gene calls are TRBV25-1 and TRBJ1-2; D is undetermined. The CDR3 spans 15 residues. CDR1 is MGHDK, CDR2 SYGVNS, per germline. The CDR3 is CASSEYTGLTYGDTF. The CDR3 DNA reads TGTGCCAGCAGTGAATATACCGGACTGACCTATGGCGACACCTTC.

The sample holds many counts of this clonotype. The genes are TRBV29-1 and TRBJ1-1, with D maybe TRBD1 (6 bases). The CDR3 consists of 13 residues. V was cut by 5 bases and J by 3 bases, with 13 bases left in between. Germline-derived CDR1 and CDR2 are SQVTM and ANQGSEA. The CDR3 protein is CSVPHTGYTEAFF. The CDR3 region has the DNA TGCAGCGTTCCACATACAGGGTACACTGAAGCTTTCTTT.

This clonotype was recorded at least ten times. The chain recombines TRBV7-9 with TRBJ2-3, with TRBD2 matching 7 bases. The CDR3 consists of 16 residues. Losses at the gene ends were 0 bases for V and 4 bases for J; bases not matched to a gene: 7. CDR1 and CDR2 (germline): SEHNR, FQNEAQ (reference sequence). CDR3 loop: CASSLAVGAGPDTQYF. The CDR3 bases are TGTGCCAGCAGCTTAGCGGTTGGAGCGGGGCCAGATACGCAGTATTTT.

This clonotype showed up many times. V usage is TRBV5-6 and J usage is TRBJ2-1; tentative D call: TRBD1 (6 bases). The germline V gene encodes CDR1 SGHDT and CDR2 YYEEEE. The CDR3 consists of 17 residues. V dropped 2 bases and J dropped 0 bases, with 15 bases sitting between them. In nucleotides, the CDR3 is TGTGCCAGCAGCTTTAAAACTCGACAGGTCTCCTACAATGAGCAGTTCTTC. Translated: CASSFKTRQVSYNEQFF.

This clonotype was seen more than once but under ten times. V gene TRBV5-5 combines with J gene TRBJ1-2; D is possibly TRBD1 (5 bases). V shed 3 bases and J shed 1 base, with 16 bases lying between them. The CDR3 consists of 16 residues. Germline loops: CDR1 SGHKS, CDR2 YYEKEE (reference sequence). CDR3 sequence: CASSWGYRTLNYGYTF. CDR3 nucleotides: TGTGCCAGCAGCTGGGGGTACAGAACTCTTAACTATGGCTACACCTTC. The full variable domain, rest sourced from reference TRBV5-5 and TRBJ1-2, is DAGVTQSPTHLIKTRGQQVTLRCSPISGHKSVSWYQQVLGQGPQFIFQYYEKEERGRGNFPDRFSARQFPNYSSELNVNALLLGDSALYLCASSWGYRTLNYGYTFGSGTRLTVV.

Concerning this clonotype: A single base separates this from a much larger clone, so it may be a read error. The chain employs TRBV20-1 and TRBJ2-3; D is unresolved. Germline values: CDR1 DFQATT, CDR2 SNEGSKA (reference sequence). CDR3 length: 13 residues. The DNA of the CDR3 is TGCAGTGCCCCCCTTCAAGACACAGATACGCGGTATTTT. This translates into CSAPLQDTDTRYF.

This clonotype was seen a few times. The chain recombines TRBV27 with TRBJ2-7; 13 nucleotides line up with TRBD2. V gave up 3 bases and J gave up 4 bases; unmatched junction bases: 18. The CDR3 consists of 20 residues. In germline, CDR1 is MNHEY, CDR2 SMNVEV (reference sequence). Written as DNA, the CDR3 is TGTGCCAGCAGTTTCGGACTAGCGGGAGACTTATCGCACCAAATATACGAGCAGTACTTC. This sequence encodes CASSFGLAGDLSHQIYEQYF.

To note about this clonotype: Germline is not matched at one junction end, which may reflect a read error. The rearrangement joins TRBV5-1 to TRBJ2-2; D tentatively fits TRBD1 or TRBD2 (6 bases each). Germline-derived CDR1 and CDR2 are SGHRS and YFSETQ. The CDR3 covers 16 residues. The CDR3 nucleotides are TGCGCCAGACCCGGGGGCCCCCTATCGAACACCTGGGAGCTGTTTTTT. It encodes CARPGGPLSNTWELFF.